Listed below are T cell receptor beta chains from one sample, sequenced in a study of T cell responses to AZD1222 COVID-19 vaccine. TCRdb keeps only in-frame clones here, not all; method: immunoSEQ multiplex PCR. This sample carries over 60,000 clones, roughly 87% of them seen once, and the ten largest clones take 24%. The source was peripheral blood, collected on day 0 of AZD1222 vaccination. Every receptor here comes from an adult in good health. The CDR3 runs from the conserved cysteine through the conserved F or W. Each record gives: V gene, clone size, J gene, D gene, CDR3 DNA, CDR3 protein. A D gene is named only where the DNA matches it firmly. Size values are once, few and many counts, or a class for expanded clones, and some rows have none.

>TRBV7-2|NA|TRBJ2-5|NA
TGTGCCAGCAGTCAACCCTGGGCAGAGACCCAGTACTTC
CASSQPWAETQYF
>TRBV6-1|once|TRBJ2-1|NA
TGTGCCAGCAGTGAGGGCGGGCTCAATGAGCAGTTCTTC
CASSEGGLNEQFF
>TRBV5-4|NA|TRBJ2-3|TRBD2
TGTGCCAGCAGCTCACTAGCGGGGAGTCCAGATACGCAGTATTTT
CASSSLAGSPDTQYF
>TRBV19|NA|TRBJ1-1|TRBD1
TGTGCCAGTAGCACTACCGGGACAGGGGATACGGCTTTCTTT
CASSTTGTGDTAFF
>TRBV27|NA|TRBJ1-5|NA
TGTGCCAGCAGTTTAGGGCAGGGCGGCAATCAGCCCCAGCATTTT
CASSLGQGGNQPQHF
>TRBV30|NA|TRBJ2-7|TRBD1
TGTGCCTGGAGCGCCGGGACAGAAACCTACGAGCAGTACTTC
CAWSAGTETYEQYF
>TRBV20-1|NA|TRBJ2-5|NA
TGCAGTGCTATGCACGAGACCCAGTACTTC
CSAMHETQYF
>TRBV28|few|TRBJ1-6|NA
TGTGCCAGCGACGTCCGCGGATCACCCCTCCACTTT
CASDVRGSPLHF
>TRBV4-1|once|TRBJ2-7|TRBD1
TGCGCCAGCAGCCTCGGACAGGGAAGAGGCTACGAGCAGTACTTC
CASSLGQGRGYEQYF
>TRBV5-8|NA|TRBJ1-1|NA
TGTGCCAGCAGCTTGGTGTTTGGGGGCACTGAAGCTTTCTTT
CASSLVFGGTEAFF
>TRBV6-1|NA|TRBJ1-5|NA
TGTGCCAGCAGTGAAGTGGGGTGGTCGTCCCAGCATTTT
CASSEVGWSSQHF
>TRBV30|NA|TRBJ1-1|NA
TGTGCCTGGAGTCCCCTAACCCGCGATAGAGCTTTCTTT
CAWSPLTRDRAFF
>TRBV11-2|NA|TRBJ2-7|TRBD1
TGTGCCAGCAGCTTGGCATCGACAGGGAACCTCGAGCAGTACTTC
CASSLASTGNLEQYF
>TRBV11-2|NA|TRBJ1-2|TRBD1
TGTGCCAGCAGCCTAGGGACAGGGAACTATGGCTACACCTTC
CASSLGTGNYGYTF
>TRBV4-1|NA|TRBJ2-7|NA
TGCGCCAGCAGCCAACTATTCGTCTCCTACGAGCAGTACTTC
CASSQLFVSYEQYF
>TRBV28|NA|TRBJ1-5|NA
TGTGCCAGCAGGGATAGCAATCAGCCCCAGCATTTT
CASRDSNQPQHF
>TRBV9|NA|TRBJ1-1|NA
TGTGCCAGCAGTAGGGGGAGTCTCACTGAAGCTTTCTTT
CASSRGSLTEAFF
>TRBV5-1|NA|TRBJ2-3|NA
TGCGCCAGCAGCTTGGATGGATCTACCGTCACAGATACGCAGTATTTT
CASSLDGSTVTDTQYF
>TRBV11-1|NA|TRBJ1-5|NA
TGTGCCAGCAGCTTAGAGTACAATCAGCCCCAGCATTTT
CASSLEYNQPQHF
>TRBV6-1|once|TRBJ2-7|NA
TGTGCCAGCAGTGAAGTACGAAAATCAGACTGGCAGTACTTC
CASSEVRKSDWQYF
>TRBV19|NA|TRBJ2-3|TRBD1
TGTGCCAGTATGACACGACAGGGGATAACAGATACGCAGTATTTT
CASMTRQGITDTQYF
>TRBV28|NA|TRBJ1-6|TRBD1
TGTGCCAGCAGAGGCGACAGGGAAAGTTCACCCCTCCACTTT
CASRGDRESSPLHF
>TRBV4-3|NA|TRBJ1-1|TRBD1
TGCGCCAGCAGCCATGGGACAGGGGGCACTGAAGCTTTCTTT
CASSHGTGGTEAFF
>TRBV10-1|NA|TRBJ1-1|NA
TGCGCCAGCAGTGATGGGGGGATCGAAACTGAAGCTTTCTTT
CASSDGGIETEAFF
>TRBV23-1|NA|TRBJ2-1|NA
TGCGCCAGCAGTCACGGGAAAGATGTCTTC
CASSHGKDVF
>TRBV3-1/TRBV3-2|NA|TRBJ1-1|NA
TGTGCCAGCAGCCAAGGGGGCAGGAACACTGAAGCTTTCTTT
CASSQGGRNTEAFF
>TRBV28|NA|TRBJ1-1|TRBD1
TGTGCCAGCAGTTTTCTCCCGGGACAGGGGGAGAACACTGAAGCTTTCTTT
CASSFLPGQGENTEAFF
>TRBV5-8|NA|TRBJ2-5|TRBD1
TGTGCCAGCAGCCCAGTGACAGGGGGCCGAGAGACCCAGTACTTC
CASSPVTGGRETQYF
>TRBV19|NA|TRBJ1-1|NA
TGTGCCAGTAGGTCGTTCACTGAAGCTTTCTTT
CASRSFTEAFF
>TRBV28|few|TRBJ2-5|NA
TGTGCCAGCAGTTCGGGGGGCCAGGCGGCAGAGACCCAGTACTTC
CASSSGGQAAETQYF
>TRBV7-3|NA|TRBJ2-3|TRBD1
TGTGCCAGCAGCTGGGACAGGGATGCATATACGCAGTATTTT
CASSWDRDAYTQYF
>TRBV3-1/TRBV3-2|NA|TRBJ1-2|TRBD1
TGTGCCAGCAGCCAAGACCGGGCTCGCGACAGGGGGCGCGGCTACACCTTC
CASSQDRARDRGRGYTF
>TRBV10-3|NA|TRBJ2-7|NA
TGTGCCATCAGTGATGGGGGGATCAGGCACGAGCAGTACTTC
CAISDGGIRHEQYF
>TRBV7-9|few|TRBJ1-2|TRBD1
TGTGCCAGCAGCCTTGACAGGGAGCCTGGCTACACCTTC
CASSLDREPGYTF
>TRBV7-9|NA|TRBJ1-1|NA
TGTGCCAGCAGCTTTGGGAGGTCCGAAGCTTTCTTT
CASSFGRSEAFF
>TRBV30|NA|TRBJ1-6|NA
TGTGCCTGGAGTGGTGGTAAAGGGGCTTCACCCCTCCACTTT
CAWSGGKGASPLHF
>TRBV5-5|NA|TRBJ1-4|TRBD1
TGTGCCAGCAGCTTGATAGGACAGGGTTTCGCCGTTGCAACTAATGAAAAACTGTTTTTT
CASSLIGQGFAVATNEKLFF
>TRBV24-1|many|TRBJ2-1|NA
TGTGCCACCAGTGAGCTCCCGGGCTATGAGCAGTTCTTC
CATSELPGYEQFF
>TRBV28|once|TRBJ1-2|NA
TGTGCCAGCAGTTTCTACCGGGGCTCTGATGGCTACACCTTC
CASSFYRGSDGYTF
>TRBV7-3|NA|TRBJ1-1|NA
TGTGCCAGCAGCTTCAGTCTGCTTGCTTTCTTT
CASSFSLLAFF